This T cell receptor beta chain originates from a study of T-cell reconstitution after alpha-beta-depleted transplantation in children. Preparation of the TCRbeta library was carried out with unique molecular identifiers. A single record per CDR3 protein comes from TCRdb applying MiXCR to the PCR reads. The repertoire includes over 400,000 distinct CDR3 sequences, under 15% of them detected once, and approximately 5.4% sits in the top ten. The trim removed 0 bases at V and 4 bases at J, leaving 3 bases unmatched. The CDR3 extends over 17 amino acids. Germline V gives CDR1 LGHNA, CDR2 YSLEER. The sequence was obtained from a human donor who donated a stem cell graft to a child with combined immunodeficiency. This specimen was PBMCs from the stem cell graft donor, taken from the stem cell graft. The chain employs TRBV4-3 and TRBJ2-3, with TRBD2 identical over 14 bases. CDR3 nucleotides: TGCGCCAGCAGCCAAGATGTGGGACTAGCGGGAGCAGATACGCAGTATTTT. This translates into CASSQDVGLAGADTQYF.